A single TCR beta chain is shown here with its context. Its antigen is undetermined. This CDR3 has 16 residues. Per the germline V gene, CDR1 is SGHAT and CDR2 is FQNNGV. Losses at the gene ends were 5 bases for V and 5 bases for J; bases not matched to a gene: 14. This sample is drawn from a study of pediatric ulcerative colitis. General study points: This repertoire reflects total lymphocytes rather than subpopulations like regulatory T cells.

One to two pinch biopsies were taken from the rectum during colonoscopy. Profiled with immunoSEQ multiplex PCR; TCRdb holds only in-frame clones, not every one. This table holds about 24,000 clones, roughly 74% found once. This TCR came from a boy between 10 and 17 years old with severe ulcerative colitis. Sequencing input: gut tissue. The genes are TRBV11-2 and TRBJ2-5, with 7 positions matching TRBD2. This chain's CDR3 is CASSGIAGLGPETQYF. CDR3 DNA sequence: TGTGCCAGCAGCGGGATAGCGGGTCTCGGTCCTGAGACCCAGTACTTC.